This T cell receptor beta chain appears in the sequencing data of a study of blood T cells in healthy people across ages. As for the study in general: For every two T cells, template switching captured about one barcoded beta molecule.

This clonotype showed up just a few times. Samples each yielded at least 5 micrograms of total RNA. Germline V gives CDR1 MNHNY, CDR2 SVGAGI (reference sequence). The CDR3 runs 16 residues. With a J-beta primer mix and a sample-barcoded 5' primer, a second PCR ran about 7 to 12 cycles. TCRdb passed the 5' RACE reads through MiXCR, listing each CDR3 protein once. The sample records about 780,000 distinct CDR3 sequences, around a quarter being singletons. These data also formed part of another study, on T cells of mothers and their children. As that report states: It was through the M1S primer of the second PCR that sample barcodes and 2-4 random nucleotides were added. A slight, non-significant increase in overlap was found for related mother-child pairs relative to unrelated pairs.

The V and J genes are TRBV6-6 and TRBJ2-5; 9 bases map to TRBD1. The J call is uncertain, as TRBJ2-7 better fits the DNA end. This TCR was sampled from a boy younger than 18 in good health. The sequencing input was blood. In DNA form, the CDR3 reads TGTGCCAGCAGTACCGGACTCGGGACAGGGTACTACGAGCAGTACTTC. It yields the protein CASSTGLGTGYYEQYF.